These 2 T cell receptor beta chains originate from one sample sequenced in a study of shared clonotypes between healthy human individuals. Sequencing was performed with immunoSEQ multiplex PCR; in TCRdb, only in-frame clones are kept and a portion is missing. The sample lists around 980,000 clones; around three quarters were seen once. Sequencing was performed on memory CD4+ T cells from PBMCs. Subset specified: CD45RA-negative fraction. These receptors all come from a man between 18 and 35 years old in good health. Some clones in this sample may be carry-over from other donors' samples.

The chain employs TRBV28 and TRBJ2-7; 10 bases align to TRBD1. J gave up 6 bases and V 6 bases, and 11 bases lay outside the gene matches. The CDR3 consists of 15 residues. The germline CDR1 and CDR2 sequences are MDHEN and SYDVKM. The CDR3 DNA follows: TGTGCCAGCAGGTCCGCGGACAGGGGGTCGGGCGAGCAGTACTTC. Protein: CASRSADRGSGEQYF.

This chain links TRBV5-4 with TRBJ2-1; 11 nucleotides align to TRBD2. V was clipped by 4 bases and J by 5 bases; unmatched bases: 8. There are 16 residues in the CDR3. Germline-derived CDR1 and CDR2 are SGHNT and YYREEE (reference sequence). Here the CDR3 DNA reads TGTGCCAGCAGCAACCACGCGGGACTAGCGGACAATGAGCAGTTCTTC. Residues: CASSNHAGLADNEQFF.